This T cell receptor beta chain emerged from a study of OX40 agonist ivuxolimab in advanced cancers. Whole-study results and caveats: Also present in some nonresponders was a low level of normalized T-cell clonal expansion.

As concerns this clone: The antigen remains undetermined.

Repertoires were generated with immunoSEQ multiplex PCR, while TCRdb's copy carries only in-frame clones and drops some. This sample has 84,000 or so clones, with over 85% found just once. V lost 3 bases and J 5 bases, leaving 11 bases between the germline ends. The CDR3 is 14 residues long. Germline-derived CDR1 and CDR2 are SGDLS and YYNGEE. The sequencing used CD4+ or CD8+ T cells sorted from blood, collected in a trial of the OX40 agonist ivuxolimab. This TCR came from an adult with an advanced solid tumor such as melanoma, head and neck, liver or kidney cancer. The chain has TRBV9 and TRBJ2-2, with D tentatively TRBD1 (6 bases). The CDR3 DNA reads TGTGCCAGCAGCGGATACAGGGTGACCGGGGAGCTGTTTTTT. This codes for CASSGYRVTGELFF.